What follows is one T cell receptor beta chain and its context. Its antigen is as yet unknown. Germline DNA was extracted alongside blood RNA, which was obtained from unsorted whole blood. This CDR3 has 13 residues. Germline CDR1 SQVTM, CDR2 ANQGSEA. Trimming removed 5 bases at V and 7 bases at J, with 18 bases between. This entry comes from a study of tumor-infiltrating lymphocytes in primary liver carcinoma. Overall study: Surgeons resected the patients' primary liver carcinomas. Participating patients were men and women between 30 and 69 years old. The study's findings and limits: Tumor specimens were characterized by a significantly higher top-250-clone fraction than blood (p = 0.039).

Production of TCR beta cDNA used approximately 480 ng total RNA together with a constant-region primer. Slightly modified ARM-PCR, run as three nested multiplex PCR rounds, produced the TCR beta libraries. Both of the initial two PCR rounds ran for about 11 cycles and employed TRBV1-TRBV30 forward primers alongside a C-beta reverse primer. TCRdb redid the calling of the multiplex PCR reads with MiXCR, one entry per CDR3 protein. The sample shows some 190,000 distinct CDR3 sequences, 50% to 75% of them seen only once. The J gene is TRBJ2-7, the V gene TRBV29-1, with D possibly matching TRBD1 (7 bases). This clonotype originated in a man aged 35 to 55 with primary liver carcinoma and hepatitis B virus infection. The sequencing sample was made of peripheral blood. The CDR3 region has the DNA TGCAGCGTTTCGGAGGGGGCGTATGGGGAGCAGTACTTC. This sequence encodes CSVSEGAYGEQYF.